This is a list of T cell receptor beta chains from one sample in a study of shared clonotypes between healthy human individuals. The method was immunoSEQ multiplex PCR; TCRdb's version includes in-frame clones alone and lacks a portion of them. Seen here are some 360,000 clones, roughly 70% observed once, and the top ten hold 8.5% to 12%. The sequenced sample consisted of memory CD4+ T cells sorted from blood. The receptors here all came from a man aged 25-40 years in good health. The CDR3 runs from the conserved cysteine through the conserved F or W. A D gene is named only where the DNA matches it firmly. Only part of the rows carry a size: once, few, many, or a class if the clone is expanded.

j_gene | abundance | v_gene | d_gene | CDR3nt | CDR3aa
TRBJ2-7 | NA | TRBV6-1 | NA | TGTGCCAGCAGTGCCCTCGAAGGGGCGGGCGAGCAGTACTTC | CASSALEGAGEQYF
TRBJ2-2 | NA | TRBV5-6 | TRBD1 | TGTGCCAGCAGCTTTGAAAGGGGGCCCGGGGAGCTGTTTTTT | CASSFERGPGELFF
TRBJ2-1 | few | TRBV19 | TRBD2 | TGTGCCAGTAGTTTAGCGGGAGTTAGCACTGAGCAGTTCTTC | CASSLAGVSTEQFF
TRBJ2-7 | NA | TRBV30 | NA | TGTGCCATGTCAGGGCCGCGCGAGCAGTACTTC | CAMSGPREQYF
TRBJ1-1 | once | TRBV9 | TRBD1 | TGTGCCAGCAGCGCGGACAGGGGGCTGGGCACTGAAGCTTTCTTT | CASSADRGLGTEAFF
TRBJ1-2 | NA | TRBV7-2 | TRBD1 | TGTGCCAGCAGCCCAGACAGGGGGAGGTGGGGCTACACCTTC | CASSPDRGRWGYTF
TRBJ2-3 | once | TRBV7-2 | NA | TGTGCCAGCAGCTTAGGCGTCGGGCTAGCTAAAGATACGCAGTATTTT | CASSLGVGLAKDTQYF
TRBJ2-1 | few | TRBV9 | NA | TGTGCCAGCAGCATCCTAAGCGGAACCTACAATGAGCAGTTCTTC | CASSILSGTYNEQFF
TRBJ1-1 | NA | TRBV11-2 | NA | TGTGCCAGCAGCTTTAGGGACACTGAAGCTTTCTTT | CASSFRDTEAFF
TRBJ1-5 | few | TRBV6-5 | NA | TGTGCCAGCAGTTACTCGAAGGCAGGGAGTCAGCCCCAGCATTTT | CASSYSKAGSQPQHF
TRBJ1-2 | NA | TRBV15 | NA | TGTGCCACCAGCAGAGGAAGTCAGGGAGGGCTCTATGGCTACACCTTC | CATSRGSQGGLYGYTF
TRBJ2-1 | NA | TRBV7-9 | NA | TGTGCCAGCAGCTACCTCGGGTACGGGAATGAGCAGTTCTTC | CASSYLGYGNEQFF
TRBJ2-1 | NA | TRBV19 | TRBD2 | TGTGCCAGTGCGCGGACTAGCGTTAACAATGAGCAGTTCTTC | CASARTSVNNEQFF
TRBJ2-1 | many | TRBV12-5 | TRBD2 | TGTGCTAGTGGTTTGGGGGGAACTAGCGGGATCGATGAGCAGTTCTTC | CASGLGGTSGIDEQFF
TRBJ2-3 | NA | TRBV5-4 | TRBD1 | TGTGCCAGCAGCTTGGGGGGTCCCAGGGGGCGAGATACGCAGTATTTT | CASSLGGPRGRDTQYF
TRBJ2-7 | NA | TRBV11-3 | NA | TGTGCCAGCAGCCCATGGGCAGGGAGCTACGAGCAGTACTTC | CASSPWAGSYEQYF
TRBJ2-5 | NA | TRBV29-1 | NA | TGCAGCGTTGAAGATCAAGGAGGGACAGAGACCCAGTACTTC | CSVEDQGGTETQYF
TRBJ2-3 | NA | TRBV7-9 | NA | TGTGCCAGCAGCCCAAGGAATGGGGTTCATACGCAGTATTTT | CASSPRNGVHTQYF
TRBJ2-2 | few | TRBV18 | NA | NA | CASSPSVPGVTGELFF
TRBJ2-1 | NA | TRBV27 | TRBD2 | TGTGCCAGCAGTCCATTAGTTAGCGGGGTATACAATGAGCAGTTCTTC | CASSPLVSGVYNEQFF
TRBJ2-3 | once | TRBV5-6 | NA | TGTGCCAGCAGCTTGATTAGCGGCACAGATACGCAGTATTTT | CASSLISGTDTQYF
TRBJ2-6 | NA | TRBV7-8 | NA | TGTGCCAGCAGCGTTACTAGATCTGGGGCCAACGTCCTGACTTTC | CASSVTRSGANVLTF
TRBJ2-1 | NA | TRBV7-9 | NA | TGTGCCAGCAGCTTAGCTGGGGGCTATGAGCAGTTCTTC | CASSLAGGYEQFF
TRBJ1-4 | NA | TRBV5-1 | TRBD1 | TGCGCCAGCAGCTTGGGTGGGACAGGGTACGAAAAACTGTTTTTT | CASSLGGTGYEKLFF
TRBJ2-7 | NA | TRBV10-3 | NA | TGTGCCATCAGTGAGGGCACCCGATTAGAGGAGCAGTACTTC | CAISEGTRLEEQYF
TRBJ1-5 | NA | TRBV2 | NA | TGTGCCAGCACCACAGGGAATCAGCCCCAGCATTTT | CASTTGNQPQHF
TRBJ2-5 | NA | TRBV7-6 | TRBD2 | TGTGCCAGCAGCTCGGGACTACCCAAGGCGGAGACCCAGTACTTC | CASSSGLPKAETQYF
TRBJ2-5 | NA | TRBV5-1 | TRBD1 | TGCGCCAGCAGCTTGGGGACAGGGGGTACGGAGACCCAGTACTTC | CASSLGTGGTETQYF
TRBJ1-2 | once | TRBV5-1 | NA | TGCGCCAGCAGCGACGCGCAGGGGCGAGGCTACACCTTC | CASSDAQGRGYTF
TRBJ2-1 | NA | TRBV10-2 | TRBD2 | TGCGCCAGCAAGGAAGCGGGAGCTGACAATGAGCAGTTCTTC | CASKEAGADNEQFF
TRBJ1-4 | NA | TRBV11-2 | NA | TGTGCCAGCAGCTTAAATGGAGGGTGGGTTAATGAAAAACTGTTTTTT | CASSLNGGWVNEKLFF
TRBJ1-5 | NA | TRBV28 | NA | TGTGCCAGCAGTTTGGGGCCCAGGGTCGGGTTGCATCAGCCCCAGCATTTT | CASSLGPRVGLHQPQHF
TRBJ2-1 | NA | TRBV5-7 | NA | TGTGCCAGCAGCTTTCGCAGTGGTCGCATTCTCGGTTACAATGAGCAGTTCTTC | CASSFRSGRILGYNEQFF
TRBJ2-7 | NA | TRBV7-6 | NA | TGTGCCAGCAGCTTATTTAGCGGATCCTACGAGCAGTACTTC | CASSLFSGSYEQYF
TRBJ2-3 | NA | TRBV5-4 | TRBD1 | TGTGCCAGCAGCACGGGACAGGCAGATACGCAGTATTTT | CASSTGQADTQYF
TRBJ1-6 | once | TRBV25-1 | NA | TGTGCCAGCAGTGAATATGGCGGAGGGGGTAATTCACCCCTCCACTTT | CASSEYGGGGNSPLHF
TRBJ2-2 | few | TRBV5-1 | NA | TGCGCCAGCAGCTTGAACAGTTGGTCCGGGGAGCTGTTTTTT | CASSLNSWSGELFF
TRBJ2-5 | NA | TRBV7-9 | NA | TGTGCCAGCAGCTTTAGGGCGGGGACTTTCCAAGAGACCCAGTACTTC | CASSFRAGTFQETQYF
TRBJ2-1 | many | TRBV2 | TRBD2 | TGTGCCAGCAGGTTTAGTAGTGGGGGGGGCAATGAGCAGTTCTTC | CASRFSSGGGNEQFF
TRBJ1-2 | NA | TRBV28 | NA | TGTGCCAGCAGTTTCAGGGGTTTTTATGGCTACACCTTC | CASSFRGFYGYTF
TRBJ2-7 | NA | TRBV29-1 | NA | TGCAGCGCGGAAGGGACAGCCGGAGGGCAGCACTTC | CSAEGTAGGQHF
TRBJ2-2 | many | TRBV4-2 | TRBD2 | TGTGCCAGCAGCCAAGAGCCACTAGCGGGAGGGGAGCTGTTTTTT | CASSQEPLAGGELFF
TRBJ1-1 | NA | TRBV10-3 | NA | TGTGCCACCTGCGGGGGGATCATGAACACTGAAGCTTTCTTT | CATCGGIMNTEAFF
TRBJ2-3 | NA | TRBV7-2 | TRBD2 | TGTGCCAGCAGCCCCGGACTAGCGGGAGGGGCTAGCACAGATACGCAGTATTTT | CASSPGLAGGASTDTQYF
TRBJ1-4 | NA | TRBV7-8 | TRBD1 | TGTGCCAGCAGCTATGACAGGGGCCGTAATGAAAAACTGTTTTTT | CASSYDRGRNEKLFF
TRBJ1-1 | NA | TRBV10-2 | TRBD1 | TGCGCCAGCAGTGATGATAGAAGGGACAGGGGGCGAACTGAAGCTTTCTTT | CASSDDRRDRGRTEAFF
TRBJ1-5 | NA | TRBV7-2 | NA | TGTGCCAGCAGCCTTGTGGGGGAGGATCGGCAGCCCCAGCATTTT | CASSLVGEDRQPQHF
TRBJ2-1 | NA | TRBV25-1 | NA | TGTGCCAGCAGTGATGGGTCTAGAGCAAGTCTCGATGAGCAGTTCTTC | CASSDGSRASLDEQFF
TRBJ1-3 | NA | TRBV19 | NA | TGTGCCAGTAGTGTCCACGAACCCTCTGGAAACACCATATATTTT | CASSVHEPSGNTIYF